The 17 T cell receptor beta chains reported below all come from one sample, sequenced in a study of cytomegalovirus exposure and HLA in healthy donors. Vbeta (60) and Jbeta (13) primers were used in the PCR. The method was immunoSEQ multiplex PCR; TCRdb's version includes in-frame clones alone and lacks a portion of them. The sample holds roughly 250,000 clones, about 83% seen once. Material for sequencing was PBMCs. The source is a middle-aged woman in good health and CMV-seropositive.

V and J are TRBV7-2 and TRBJ1-2; 9 positions match TRBD1. The V segment lost 6 bases and the J segment 3 bases; nucleotides outside the gene matches: 8. Germline assignment: CDR1 SGHTA and CDR2 FQGNSA. The CDR3 has 15 residues. For the CDR3, the DNA is TGTGCCAGCAGGCTGGGACAGGGCTCGTACTATGGCTACACCTTC. This gives the protein CASRLGQGSYYGYTF.

In its sample, this clone was seen once. The genes are TRBV5-1 and TRBJ1-1, with TRBD1 matching 7 bases. Trimming at V came to 2 bases and at J to 2 bases, leaving 6 bases not matched to a gene. The CDR3 contains 15 residues. Looked up from germline, CDR1 is SGHRS and CDR2 is YFSETQ. The chain's CDR3 is CASSLGQDRNTEAFF. DNA for the CDR3: TGCGCCAGCAGCTTAGGACAGGACAGAAACACTGAAGCTTTCTTT. Together with reference TRBV5-1 and TRBJ1-1, the CDR3 gives the full variable domain: KAGVTQTPRYLIKTRGQQVTLSCSPISGHRSVSWYQQTPGQGLQFLFEYFSETQRNKGNFPGRFSGRQFSNSRSEMNVSTLELGDSALYLCASSLGQDRNTEAFFGQGTRLTVV.

CDR3 in DNA: TGTGCCAGCAGTTCCGGGACAGTTACTAACTATGGCTACACCTTC. Residues: CASSSGTVTNYGYTF. The chain combines TRBV28 with TRBJ1-2; 7 bases line up with TRBD1. The V gene's germline CDR1 is MDHEN and CDR2 SYDVKM. V lost 4 bases and J lost 0; bases outside the gene matches: 5. CDR3 length equals 15 residues.

This chain joins TRBV19 and TRBJ1-2; D is undetermined. This CDR3 spans 13 amino acids. V was trimmed by 9 bases and J by 2 bases, leaving 13 bases between them. The germline V gene has CDR1 LNHDA and CDR2 SQIVND (reference sequence). CDR3 amino acids: CASRPGPNYGYTF. In nucleotides, the CDR3 is TGTGCCAGCAGACCGGGTCCCAACTATGGCTACACCTTC.

This chain connects TRBV4-3 to TRBJ1-6, with D perhaps TRBD1 (5 bases). In germline, CDR1 is LGHNA, CDR2 YSLEER. V lost 1 base to trimming and J lost 1 base, with 5 bases between them. The CDR3 has 15 residues. The chain's CDR3 is CASSQGTSYNSPLHF. In DNA, the CDR3 is TGCGCCAGCAGCCAAGGGACATCCTATAATTCACCCCTCCACTTT.

The chain recombines TRBV9 with TRBJ2-6, with D unresolved. CDR3 length: 15 residues. Germline CDR1 SGDLS, CDR2 YYNGEE. The V gene lost 4 bases and the J gene lost 2 bases, with 10 bases spanning the gap. The CDR3 protein is CASSPAITGANVLTF. CDR3 nucleotide sequence: TGTGCCAGCAGCCCCGCGATCACTGGGGCCAACGTCCTGACTTTC.

V usage is TRBV7-3 and J usage is TRBJ2-1; 10 nucleotides line up with TRBD2. The V gene end was trimmed by 2 bases and the J gene end by 8 bases; junction bases not matched to a gene: 6. Germline CDR1 and CDR2: SGHTA and FQGTGA. The CDR3 extends over 15 amino acids. The CDR3 region has the DNA TGTGCCAGCAGCTTATCACCTAGCGGGAGATATGAGCAGTTCTTC. It encodes CASSLSPSGRYEQFF.

This clone was found a few times. The chain carries TRBV9 and TRBJ1-4; D not certain. The V gene's germline CDR1 is SGDLS and CDR2 YYNGEE. The CDR3 loop spans 15 amino acids. The V end was cut by 0 bases, the J end by 7 bases, with 13 bases between. CDR3 in DNA: TGTGCCAGCAGCGTAGAACATTCCAGCGGTGAAAAACTGTTTTTT. Protein sequence: CASSVEHSSGEKLFF. Based on the CDR3 plus reference TRBV9 and TRBJ1-4, the full variable domain is DSGVTQTPKHLITATGQRVTLRCSPRSGDLSVYWYQQSLDQGLQFLIQYYNGEERAKGNILERFSAQQFPDLHSELNLSSLELGDSALYFCASSVEHSSGEKLFFGSGTQLSVL.

The rearrangement uses TRBV18 and TRBJ2-5; no definite D call. Germline lookup yields CDR1 KGHSH and CDR2 LQKENI. V gave up 4 bases and J gave up 0 bases, with 6 bases separating them. The CDR3 runs 13 residues. In DNA, the CDR3 is TGTGCCAGCTCACGTCGTGACCAAGAGACCCAGTACTTC. Translating gives CASSRRDQETQYF.

V usage is TRBV29-1 and J usage is TRBJ1-1; TRBD1 matches at 7 bases. CDR1 SQVTM and CDR2 ANQGSEA come from the germline V gene. There are 15 residues in the CDR3. J was trimmed by 4 bases and V by 3 bases; bases with no gene match: 11. The CDR3 bases are TGCAGCGTTGAGAGAGGGGGCCAATCATTCACTGAAGCTTTCTTT. Amino acid sequence: CSVERGGQSFTEAFF.

The DNA for the CDR3 is TGTGCCAGCAGCTTAGCTGGAGGAGATGAGCAGTTCTTC. It specifies CASSLAGGDEQFF. The genes are TRBV7-6 and TRBJ2-1; D is perhaps TRBD2 (5 bases). CDR1 is SGHVS, CDR2 FNYEAQ, per germline. The length of the CDR3 is 13 residues. V lost 0 bases and J 8 bases, leaving 8 bases between the germline ends. Full variable domain (outside the CDR3, taken from reference TRBV7-6 and TRBJ2-1): GAGVSQSPRYKVTKRGQDVALRCDPISGHVSLYWYRQALGQGPEFLTYFNYEAQQDKSGLPNDRFSAERPEGSISTLTIQRTEQRDSAMYRCASSLAGGDEQFFGPGTRLTVL.

The rearrangement uses TRBV30 and TRBJ1-2; D gene ambiguous. V dropped 0 bases and J dropped 6 bases, with 11 bases sitting between them. Germline V gene lookup returns CDR1 GTSNPN and CDR2 SVGIG (reference sequence). The CDR3 extends over 13 amino acids. The CDR3 sequence is CAWSVPPRNGYTF. As DNA, the CDR3 is TGTGCCTGGAGTGTCCCCCCGAGAAATGGCTACACCTTC.

The rearrangement uses TRBV5-1 and TRBJ2-7; D might be TRBD1 (5 bases). Germline-derived CDR1 and CDR2 are SGHRS and YFSETQ. This CDR3 is built from 14 residues. V was pared by 4 bases and J by 6 bases, with 17 bases between. Here the CDR3 DNA reads TGCGCCAGCAGCCCCGGTGGATTCCAGGGCGAGCAGTACTTC. This sequence encodes CASSPGGFQGEQYF.

The gene calls are TRBV7-2 and TRBJ2-5; TRBD2 matches at 8 bases. The CDR3 is 14 residues long. V lost 2 bases to trimming and J lost 4 bases; unmatched junction nucleotides: 3. The germline V gene has CDR1 SGHTA and CDR2 FQGNSA. The CDR3 sequence is CASSLKRERETQYF. The DNA of the CDR3 is TGTGCCAGCAGCTTAAAGCGGGAGAGAGAGACCCAGTACTTC.

The gene calls are TRBV9 and TRBJ2-2; TRBD1 matches 11 bases. CDR3 size: 16 residues. Trimming at V came to 2 bases and at J to 1 base, leaving 1 base not matched to a gene. Germline V gene sequence: CDR1 SGDLS, CDR2 YYNGEE. The CDR3 protein is CASSVDRGRNTGELFF. Written as DNA, the CDR3 is TGTGCCAGCAGCGTGGACAGGGGGCGGAACACCGGGGAGCTGTTTTTT.

This clone was recorded only once. V and J are TRBV5-6 and TRBJ2-3; TRBD1 might be the D (6 bases). The CDR3 runs to 15 residues. Between the trimmed V and J ends, which lost 1 base and 3 bases, there was a span of 12 bases. Germline V gives CDR1 SGHDT, CDR2 YYEEEE. Written as DNA, the CDR3 is TGTGCCAGCAGCTTGTTTGGGGGCAAGACAGATACGCAGTATTTT. Protein sequence: CASSLFGGKTDTQYF.

This chain connects TRBV4-1 to TRBJ2-4; the D gene is possibly TRBD2 (5 bases). V lost 4 bases and J 0 bases, leaving 10 bases between the germline ends. The CDR3 totals 15 residues. In germline, CDR1 is MGHRA, CDR2 YSYEKL. The CDR3: CASSPLGLAKNIQYF. CDR3 nucleotide sequence: TGCGCCAGCAGCCCCCTCGGACTAGCCAAAAACATTCAGTACTTC.